These 23 T cell receptor beta chains were sequenced from one sample in a study of beta chain features in type 1 diabetes. The whole isolated RNA underwent reverse transcription, so sequencing captured expressed TCRB transcripts. TCRdb keeps only in-frame clones here, not all; method: immunoSEQ multiplex PCR. The table shows about 470,000 clones, with approximately 28% occurring only once. Sequencing used naive CD4+ T cells from blood. The receptors stem from a man aged 18 to 29 in good health.

The V and J genes are TRBV18 and TRBJ2-4; maybe TRBD1 (5 bases). CDR1 and CDR2 (germline): KGHSH, LQKENI. The ends were cut back, 3 bases at V and 0 bases at J, with 9 bases in the middle. The CDR3 is 15 amino acids. The CDR3 bases are TGTGCCAGCTCACCCTCAGGGCCAGCCAAAAACATTCAGTACTTC. This encodes CASSPSGPAKNIQYF.

The rearrangement joins TRBV30 to TRBJ1-4; perhaps TRBD1 as D (5 bases). Trimming took 0 bases from V and 4 from J, leaving 12 bases between them. The CDR3 is 15 amino acids. The germline V gene encodes CDR1 GTSNPN and CDR2 SVGIG (reference sequence). CDR3 DNA: TGTGCCTGGAGTGTTCGGGCAGGGCGTAATGAAAAACTGTTTTTT. It encodes CAWSVRAGRNEKLFF.

The rearrangement joins TRBV6-5 to TRBJ2-7, with D possibly matching TRBD2 (5 bases). V was shortened by 7 bases and J by 7 bases, with 20 bases between the two germline ends. Germline CDR1 MNHEY, CDR2 SVGAGI. This CDR3 is 14 amino acids long. CDR3 DNA sequence: TGTGCCAGCACAGCGGCCGGGGTACCGGGAGAGCAGTACTTC. Translating it yields CASTAAGVPGEQYF.

This clone was detected a few times. Other nucleotide sequences from this sample produce the same CDR3. The CDR3 bases are TGTGCCAGCAGTCGCACTAGCGGCCGCACAGATACGCAGTATTTT. Translating it yields CASSRTSGRTDTQYF. V is TRBV6-5 and J is TRBJ2-3; 8 nucleotides agree with TRBD2. This CDR3 has 15 residues. Unmatched junction bases numbered 5, after V lost 5 bases and J lost 1 base. CDR1 and CDR2 from the germline V gene are MNHEY and SVGAGI.

The rearrangement links TRBV15 to TRBJ2-7; D might be TRBD1 (6 bases). The CDR3 totals 14 residues. Trimming took 0 bases from V and 2 from J, leaving 8 bases between them. Germline CDR1 LNHNV, CDR2 YYDKDF (reference sequence). The DNA of the CDR3 is TGTGCCACCAGCAGAGATCGGACAGCCTACGAGCAGTACTTC. Amino acid sequence: CATSRDRTAYEQYF.

This sequence joins TRBV30 and TRBJ2-3; no clear D. Looked up from germline, CDR1 is GTSNPN and CDR2 is SVGIG (reference sequence). The CDR3 length is 15 residues. The V end was cut by 0 bases, the J end by 4 bases, with 14 bases between. The CDR3 sequence: CAWSVDSTAADTQYF. As DNA, the CDR3 is TGTGCCTGGAGTGTAGACTCGACGGCCGCAGATACGCAGTATTTT.

This sequence joins TRBV27 and TRBJ2-4; no firm D call. Germline V gene data show CDR1 as MNHEY and CDR2 as SMNVEV (reference sequence). Trimming removed 4 bases at V and 0 bases at J, with 13 bases between. CDR3 length: 16 amino acids. CDR3 protein: CASSSMGMIAKNIQYF. CDR3 in DNA: TGTGCCAGCAGTTCGATGGGGATGATAGCCAAAAACATTCAGTACTTC.

The chain joins TRBV1 to TRBJ2-6. TRBV1 is annotated as a pseudogene. The CDR3 runs 16 residues. The CDR3 DNA is TGCACCAGCAGCCCCGATGAGGGGTCTGGGGCCAACGTCCTGACTTTC. Protein sequence: CTSSPDEGSGANVLTF.

This chain uses TRBV30 with TRBJ1-3; D is ambiguous. Germline V gene lookup returns CDR1 GTSNPN and CDR2 SVGIG (reference sequence). With 3 bases removed from V and 4 bases from J, the gap between germline ends came to 13 bases. This CDR3 has 14 residues. In nucleotides, the CDR3 is TGTGCCTGGAGGTACGGTGGGCCAGGAAACACCATATATTTT. Amino acids: CAWRYGGPGNTIYF.

Turning to this clone: Other DNA sequences of this sample code for an identical CDR3. V gene TRBV5-1 combines with J gene TRBJ2-7, with 12 bases that match TRBD2. Losses at the gene ends were 4 bases for V and 4 bases for J; bases not matched to a gene: 6. Germline CDR1 SGHRS, CDR2 YFSETQ. The CDR3 is 15 residues long. The CDR3, as DNA: TGCGCCAGCAGCCTTGGGACTAGCGGGTCGTACGAGCAGTACTTC. Translating gives CASSLGTSGSYEQYF. The whole variable domain, filled in from reference TRBV5-1 and TRBJ2-7, reads KAGVTQTPRYLIKTRGQQVTLSCSPISGHRSVSWYQQTPGQGLQFLFEYFSETQRNKGNFPGRFSGRQFSNSRSEMNVSTLELGDSALYLCASSLGTSGSYEQYFGPGTRLTVT.

This clone was observed a handful of times. One end of the junction fails to match germline, which may point to a read error. The V call is TRBV7-7, the J call TRBJ2-2; D uncertain. Germline-derived CDR1 and CDR2 are SSHAT and FNYEAQ (reference sequence). This CDR3 is built from 11 residues. CDR3 amino acids: CASIQAGELFF. CDR3 nucleotides: TGTGCTAGCATCCAGGCCGGGGAGCTGTTTTTT.

With respect to this clone: Other DNA variants within this sample encode the same CDR3. The gene calls are TRBV18 and TRBJ2-1; TRBD2 agrees at 14 bases. CDR3 length equals 15 residues. V gave up 3 bases and J gave up 5 bases; unmatched junction bases: 0. Germline CDR1 and CDR2: KGHSH and LQKENI. The DNA of the CDR3 is TGTGCCAGCTCACCGGGACTAGCGGGGGACAATGAGCAGTTCTTC. It codes for CASSPGLAGDNEQFF. Supplemented by reference TRBV18 and TRBJ2-1, the full variable domain reads NAGVMQNPRHLVRRRGQEARLRCSPMKGHSHVYWYRQLPEEGLKFMVYLQKENIIDESGMPKERFSAEFPKEGPSILRIQQVVRGDSAAYFCASSPGLAGDNEQFFGPGTRLTVL.

The chain combines TRBV7-2 with TRBJ2-7; 11 bases match TRBD2. The J segment lost 6 bases and the V segment lost 5 bases, leaving 9 bases of the junction unmatched. Germline values: CDR1 SGHTA, CDR2 FQGNSA. This CDR3 has 15 amino acids. This CDR3 is CASSRGVAGGSEQYF. The CDR3 DNA reads as TGTGCCAGCAGCCGGGGAGTAGCGGGAGGGTCCGAGCAGTACTTC.

The chain carries TRBV4-1 and TRBJ2-1, with 14 bases that match TRBD2. Looked up from germline, CDR1 is MGHRA and CDR2 is YSYEKL. The CDR3 covers 17 residues. J gave up 7 bases and V 5 bases, and 10 bases lay outside the gene matches. CDR3 residues: CASSDGLAGGSDNEQFF. The CDR3, as DNA: TGCGCCAGCAGCGACGGACTAGCGGGAGGATCAGATAATGAGCAGTTCTTC.

This clone has a handful of counts. The V gene is TRBV30, the J gene TRBJ2-1; 7 nucleotides align to TRBD2. From germline, CDR1 is GTSNPN and CDR2 SVGIG (reference sequence). CDR3 length: 16 amino acids. Trimming cost V 0 bases and J 1 base; bases outside gene matches: 6. CDR3 in amino acids: CAWSVGGGLSYNEQFF. In nucleotides, the CDR3 is TGTGCCTGGAGTGTGGGGGGAGGGCTTTCCTACAATGAGCAGTTCTTC. The full variable domain, with the rest looked up from reference TRBV30 and TRBJ2-1, is SQTIHQWPATLVQPVGSPLSLECTVEGTSNPNLYWYRQAAGRGLQLLFYSVGIGQISSEVPQNLSASRPQDRQFILSSKKLLLSDSGFYLCAWSVGGGLSYNEQFFGPGTRLTVL.

This clone has more than one count but fewer than ten. The chain uses TRBV9 and TRBJ2-5; 10 positions match TRBD1. V dropped 7 bases and J dropped 3; count of bases not matched to a gene: 12. Germline lookup yields CDR1 SGDLS and CDR2 YYNGEE. The CDR3 totals 16 residues. The CDR3 bases are TGTGCCAGCGGCCCCGGCGGACAGGGGGTTAAAGAGACCCAGTACTTC. It specifies CASGPGGQGVKETQYF.

The chain combines TRBV30 with TRBJ1-1; D remains ambiguous. The CDR3 totals 11 residues. Trimming shortened V by 0 bases and J by 10 bases, and 9 bases separated the two germline ends. Germline V gives CDR1 GTSNPN, CDR2 SVGIG (reference sequence). CDR3 residues: CAWSVQNLAFF. For the CDR3, the DNA is TGTGCCTGGAGTGTACAGAACCTAGCTTTCTTT.

The rearrangement links TRBV2 to TRBJ2-5; TRBD2 might be the D (5 bases). Germline CDR1 reads SNHLY; CDR2 reads FYNNEI. The CDR3 length is 15 residues. V lost 3 bases to trimming and J lost 7 bases, with 18 bases between them. The CDR3, as DNA: TGTGCCAGCAGTGACGGGGTCCCCGGCTCGGTGACCCAGTACTTC. It translates to CASSDGVPGSVTQYF.

This clone was counted between two and nine times. Within the sample, other DNA sequences also encode this same CDR3. CDR3 nucleotide sequence: TGTGCCAGCAGCGTATACTCACAGGAGACCCAGTACTTC. Amino acids: CASSVYSQETQYF. V gene TRBV9 combines with J gene TRBJ2-5; D remains ambiguous. Germline V gene sequence: CDR1 SGDLS, CDR2 YYNGEE. V gave up 1 base and J gave up 5 bases, with 9 bases separating them. The CDR3 covers 13 residues.

This chain connects TRBV19 to TRBJ2-3; no clear D gene. Trimming left V 7 bases short and J 2 bases short, with 10 bases between. The CDR3 loop spans 13 amino acids. Germline lookup yields CDR1 LNHDA and CDR2 SQIVND (reference sequence). CDR3 bases: TGTGCCAGTATGACGGCCCACACAGATACGCAGTATTTT. Translated: CASMTAHTDTQYF.

A few counts support this clone. CDR3 coding DNA: TGTGCCAGCAACGCCCCGGGACGGAAGTACAATGAGCAGTTCTTC. Its protein product is CASNAPGRKYNEQFF. The chain recombines TRBV6-1 with TRBJ2-1, with D perhaps TRBD1 or TRBD2 (5 bases each). The CDR3 length is 15 residues. Germline CDR1 is MNHNS and CDR2 is SASEGT. V shed 7 bases and J shed 4 bases, with 17 bases lying between them.

The chain combines TRBV14 with TRBJ2-6; 7 bases fit TRBD1. Germline V gene data show CDR1 as SGHDN and CDR2 as FVKESK. With V trimmed by 0 bases and J by 5 bases, 10 bases remained unmatched. CDR3 length: 18 residues. CDR3 coding DNA: TGTGCCAGCAGCCAAGAGACAGGGTGGGGTGAATGGGCCAACGTCCTGACTTTC. Translated, it gives CASSQETGWGEWANVLTF.

This sequence joins TRBV18 and TRBJ1-5; 8 nucleotides align to TRBD1. The germline CDR1 and CDR2 sequences are KGHSH and LQKENI. Trimming cost V 2 bases and J 6 bases; bases outside gene matches: 6. There are 15 residues in the CDR3. In DNA, the CDR3 is TGTGCCAGCTCACCAAGCAGGGGGCAGGGTCAGCCCCAGCATTTT. Its protein product is CASSPSRGQGQPQHF.